These T cell receptor beta chains were read from a single sample in a study. Via MiXCR, TCRdb re-called the 5' RACE reads, giving one row per CDR3 protein. The sample includes around 50,000 distinct CDR3 sequences, 28% seen only once; the top ten take 2.5% to 3.5%. The specimen sequenced was tumor-infiltrating memory CD4+ T cells sorted from the breast tumor. These receptors came from a female donor with breast cancer. The conserved cysteine and the conserved F or W are not part of the CDR3 here.

j_gene,v_gene,CDR3aa
TRBJ2-7,TRBV5-1,ASSLGGENEQY
TRBJ1-5,TRBV30,AWSGQGDQPQH
TRBJ2-2,TRBV30,AALRAANTGELF
TRBJ1-6,TRBV10-2,ATLEGGGNSPLH
TRBJ2-3,TRBV5-1,ASSFKQVGTDTQY
TRBJ2-5,TRBV6-2/TRBV6-3,ASSYGRETQY
TRBJ1-4,TRBV12-3/TRBV12-4,ASGRQGDEKLF
TRBJ1-1,TRBV6-2/TRBV6-3,ASTDPTEAF
TRBJ2-6,TRBV6-2/TRBV6-3,ASIRSSGANVLT
TRBJ2-1,TRBV5-5,ASTPPQLYSSYNEQF
TRBJ1-5,TRBV19,ASSQGQSNNQPQH
TRBJ2-5,TRBV5-1,ASSPGRVLRETQY
TRBJ1-1,TRBV5-1,ASSLAASTEAF
TRBJ1-6,TRBV6-5,ASSYKRDGNSPLH
TRBJ2-5,TRBV6-6,ASNRDLQETQY
TRBJ2-3,TRBV12-3/TRBV12-4,ASGRTQTQY
TRBJ1-1,TRBV7-9,ASSPRPGQGRAEAS
TRBJ2-2,TRBV7-8,ASSLETGANTGELF
TRBJ2-3,TRBV13,ASSPTGGEVRSDTQY
TRBJ1-1,TRBV5-5,ASDRRSDRGYEAF
TRBJ1-1,TRBV7-3,ASSLTNTNTEAF
TRBJ2-1,TRBV7-3,ASSPTSGGYNEQF
TRBJ2-2,TRBV7-9,ASSSRAGTGELF
TRBJ1-1,TRBV7-6,ASSLLGEGTEAF
TRBJ2-3,TRBV6-5,ASSLIEGGLTDTQY
TRBJ2-3,TRBV5-1,ASSLGAPGDTQY
TRBJ2-1,TRBV10-2,ASHRGQGGNEQF
TRBJ2-7,TRBV7-2,ASSSSGDRGTSGGVFPSYEQY
TRBJ2-7,TRBV21-1,ASIQGLTGTQSYEQY
TRBJ1-1,TRBV6-6,ASRRETTGTAF
TRBJ2-3,TRBV6-5,ATKPVSTDTQY
TRBJ1-2,TRBV6-2/TRBV6-3,ASSYSGQHGYT
TRBJ1-2,TRBV12-3/TRBV12-4,ASSSTSGAYGYT
TRBJ2-2,TRBV5-1,ASSVPPGRGVGELF
TRBJ2-7,TRBV29-1,SATPGGYEQY
TRBJ2-1,TRBV5-1,ASTPGGDPLNEQS
TRBJ1-4,TRBV4-3,ASSQDRRGVQEKLF
TRBJ1-2,TRBV19,ASSISGTGWNGYT
TRBJ2-3,TRBV5-6,ASSLGPLITDTQY
TRBJ2-1,TRBV9,ASSVSNRAEQF
TRBJ1-5,TRBV5-1,ASSPRGDNQPQH